Listed below are T cell receptor beta chains from one sample, sequenced in a study of PD-1 blockade in mismatch repair-deficient tumors. Sequencing was performed with immunoSEQ multiplex PCR; in TCRdb, only in-frame clones are kept and a portion is missing. The table records about 110,000 clones, about three quarters of them present only once. Material: peripheral blood, obtained approximately 60 weeks after starting pembrolizumab. The origin of the receptors is an adult with mismatch repair-deficient cancer. Each CDR3 is given with its conserved first and last residue. The D gene is left open where the match is weak. A clone size is listed for some rows: how often the clone was seen (once, few, many), or a class if it is expanded.

V gene	J gene	D gene	clone size	CDR3 DNA	CDR3 protein
TRBV11-3	TRBJ2-3	-	once	TGTGCCAGCAGCCACGAATCGAATTCAGGGGTACCAGATACGCAGTATTTT	CASSHESNSGVPDTQYF
TRBV19	TRBJ1-4	TRBD1	-	TGTGCCAGTAGTACCGAGTGGGACAGCTTTAATGAAAAACTGTTTTTT	CASSTEWDSFNEKLFF
TRBV6-4	TRBJ1-5	-	few	TGTGCCAGCAGTGACTTGAAGCCCCAGCATTTT	CASSDLKPQHF
TRBV12-5	TRBJ2-7	-	few	TGTGCTAGTGCTACAGGGCAATGGTACGAGCAGTACTTC	CASATGQWYEQYF
TRBV4-2	TRBJ2-5	TRBD2	-	TGTGCCAGCAGCCATACCGAGACAAGCGGGAAAGAGACCCAGTACTTC	CASSHTETSGKETQYF
TRBV6-5	TRBJ2-1	TRBD2	-	TGTGCCAGCAGTTCTAGCGGGAGTAGGGATGAGCAGTTCTTC	CASSSSGSRDEQFF
TRBV28	TRBJ1-5	-	-	TGTGCCAGCAGTTTCAATCAGCCCCAGCATTTT	CASSFNQPQHF
TRBV7-3	TRBJ2-1	TRBD1	-	TGTGCCAGCAGCTTAACATTGGCCAGGGGGATTTCCCACAATGAGCAGTTCTTC	CASSLTLARGISHNEQFF
TRBV13	TRBJ2-2	-	-	TGTGCCAGCAGTCGGGCCGGGGAGCTGTTTTTT	CASSRAGELFF
TRBV4-1	TRBJ1-4	-	-	TGCGCCAGCAGCCAAGGGCACGGAGATAATGAAAAACTGTTTTTT	CASSQGHGDNEKLFF
TRBV7-9	TRBJ1-2	-	-	TGTGCCAGCAGCGAGGACTCTAACTATGGCTACACCTTC	CASSEDSNYGYTF
TRBV27	TRBJ2-3	TRBD1	once	TGTGCCAGCAGTTTATTCCTCCAGGGGGACACAGATACGCAGTATTTT	CASSLFLQGDTDTQYF
TRBV4-3	TRBJ1-1	TRBD1	-	TGCGCCAGCAGCCAAGATCCCAGGGGGCGCACTGAAGCTTTCTTT	CASSQDPRGRTEAFF
TRBV7-2	TRBJ2-7	TRBD1	-	TGTGCCAGCAGCGCCGGGACAGGGAAATACGAGCAGTACTTC	CASSAGTGKYEQYF
TRBV6-5	TRBJ2-7	-	-	TGTGCCAGCACCCAGGGGGGACGGCCCCCCTACGAGCAGTACTTC	CASTQGGRPPYEQYF
TRBV7-9	TRBJ2-2	-	-	TGTGCCAGCAGCAGAATACTAGCACCCGCAGGGGGCGGGGAGCTGTTTTTT	CASSRILAPAGGGELFF
TRBV9	TRBJ2-1	TRBD2	-	TGTGCCAGCAGCGCACCCCGGGGGGAGCAATGGGATGAGCAGTTCTTC	CASSAPRGEQWDEQFF
TRBV10-3	TRBJ1-2	-	-	TGTGCCATCAGTGACAGCTTCTATGGCTACACCTTC	CAISDSFYGYTF
TRBV5-1	TRBJ2-2	-	once	TGCGCCAGCAGCAAAACAAACACCGGGGAGCTGTTTTTT	CASSKTNTGELFF
TRBV6-5	TRBJ2-7	TRBD1	-	TGTGCCAGCAGGACGGGACAGACTACCATCTACGAGCAGTACTTC	CASRTGQTTIYEQYF
TRBV19	TRBJ2-7	TRBD1	-	TGTGCCAGTAGTACTCCCGCCGGGACAGGGAGAGCCTACGAGCAGTACTTC	CASSTPAGTGRAYEQYF
TRBV7-9	TRBJ2-7	TRBD1	few	TGTGCCAGCAGCCAAGGGGACAGGGGGCGGTACGAGCAGTACTTC	CASSQGDRGRYEQYF
TRBV27	TRBJ1-1	TRBD1	-	TGTGCCAGCTGGACAGGGGTTACTGAAGCTTTCTTT	CASWTGVTEAFF
TRBV7-2	TRBJ2-1	TRBD2	-	TGTGCCAGCAGCTACCCGGGAAGCGGGAGGCTTTACAATGAGCAGTTCTTC	CASSYPGSGRLYNEQFF
TRBV5-1	TRBJ1-2	-	-	TGCGCCAGCAGCTTGTTTGGAGACCTCAATTATGGCTACACCTTC	CASSLFGDLNYGYTF
TRBV6-5	TRBJ2-7	-	-	TGTGCCAGCAGTTACGAAGGGGGGGACGAGCAGTACTTC	CASSYEGGDEQYF